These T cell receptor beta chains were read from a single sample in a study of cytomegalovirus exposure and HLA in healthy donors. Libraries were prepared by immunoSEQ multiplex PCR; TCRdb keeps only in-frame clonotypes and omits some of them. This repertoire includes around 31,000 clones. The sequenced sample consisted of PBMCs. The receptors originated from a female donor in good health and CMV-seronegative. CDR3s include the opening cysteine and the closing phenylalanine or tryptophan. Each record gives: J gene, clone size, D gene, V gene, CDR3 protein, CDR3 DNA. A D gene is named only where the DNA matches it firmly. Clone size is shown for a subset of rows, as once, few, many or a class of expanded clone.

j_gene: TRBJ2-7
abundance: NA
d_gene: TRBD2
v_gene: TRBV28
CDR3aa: CASRLRSELAGRTYEQYF
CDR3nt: TGTGCCAGCAGACTAAGGTCCGAACTAGCGGGCCGTACCTACGAGCAGTACTTC

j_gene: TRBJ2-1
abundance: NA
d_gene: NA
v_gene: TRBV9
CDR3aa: CASSKFSGGNEQFF
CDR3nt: TGTGCCAGCAGCAAGTTCTCCGGGGGCAATGAGCAGTTCTTC

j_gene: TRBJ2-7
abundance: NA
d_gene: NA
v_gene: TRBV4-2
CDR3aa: CASSPGSLDTSYEQYF
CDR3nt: TGTGCCAGCAGCCCAGGGTCCTTGGACACCTCCTACGAGCAGTACTTC

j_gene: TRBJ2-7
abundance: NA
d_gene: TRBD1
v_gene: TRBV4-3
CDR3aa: CASSQDRGTGGYEQYF
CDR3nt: TGCGCCAGCAGCCAAGATCGCGGGACAGGGGGCTACGAGCAGTACTTC

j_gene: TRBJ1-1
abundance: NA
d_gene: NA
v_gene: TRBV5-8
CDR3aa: CASSLGRWNTEAFF
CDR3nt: TGTGCCAGCAGCTTGGGGCGGTGGAACACTGAAGCTTTCTTT

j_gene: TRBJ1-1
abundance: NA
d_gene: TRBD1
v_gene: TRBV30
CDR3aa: CAWLAGTGVLNTEAFF
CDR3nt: TGTGCCTGGTTGGCCGGGACAGGGGTATTAAACACTGAAGCTTTCTTT

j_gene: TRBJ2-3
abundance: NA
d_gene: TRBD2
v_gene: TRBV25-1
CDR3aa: CASSDDLRGALVTDTQYF
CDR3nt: TGTGCCAGCAGTGATGATTTGCGGGGGGCGCTTGTTACCGATACGCAGTATTTT

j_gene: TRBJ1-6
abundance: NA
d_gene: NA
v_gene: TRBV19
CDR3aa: CASSSTGRPLHF
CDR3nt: TGTGCCAGTAGCTCAACAGGAAGGCCCCTCCACTTT

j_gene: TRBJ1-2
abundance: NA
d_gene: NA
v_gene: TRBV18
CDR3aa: CASSPDRSYGYTF
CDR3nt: TGTGCCAGCTCACCAGACAGGAGCTATGGCTACACCTTC

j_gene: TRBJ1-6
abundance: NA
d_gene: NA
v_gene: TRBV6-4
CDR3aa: CASSVGGAGNSPLHF
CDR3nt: TGTGCCAGCAGTGTGGGAGGTGCGGGAAATTCACCCCTCCACTTT

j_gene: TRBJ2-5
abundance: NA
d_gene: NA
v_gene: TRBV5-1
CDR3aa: CASSLGNGIPPETQYF
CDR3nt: TGCGCCAGCAGCTTGGGAAACGGGATCCCCCCAGAGACCCAGTACTTC

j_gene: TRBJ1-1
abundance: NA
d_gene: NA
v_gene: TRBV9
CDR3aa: CASSPRTANTEAFF
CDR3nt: TGTGCCAGCAGCCCCCGGACAGCGAACACTGAAGCTTTCTTT

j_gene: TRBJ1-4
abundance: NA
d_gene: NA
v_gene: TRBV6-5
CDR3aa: CASSYRTANEKLFF
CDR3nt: TGTGCCAGCAGTTACAGGACAGCTAATGAAAAACTGTTTTTT

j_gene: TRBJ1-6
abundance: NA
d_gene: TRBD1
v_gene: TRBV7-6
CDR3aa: CASSSTGARSPLHF
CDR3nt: TGTGCCAGCAGCTCGACAGGGGCGAGATCACCCCTCCACTTT

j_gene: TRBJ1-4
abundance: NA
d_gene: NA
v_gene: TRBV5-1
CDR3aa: CASSSALRKPNEKLFF
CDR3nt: TGCGCCAGCAGCTCGGCCCTGCGGAAGCCAAATGAAAAACTGTTTTTT

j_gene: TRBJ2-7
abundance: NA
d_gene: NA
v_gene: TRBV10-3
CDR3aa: CAISESWGGKFYEQYF
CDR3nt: TGTGCCATCAGTGAGTCGTGGGGGGGCAAATTTTACGAGCAGTACTTC

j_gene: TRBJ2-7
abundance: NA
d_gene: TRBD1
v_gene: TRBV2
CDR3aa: CASSVGRGPTYEQYF
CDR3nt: TGTGCCAGCAGTGTAGGCAGGGGGCCTACCTACGAGCAGTACTTC

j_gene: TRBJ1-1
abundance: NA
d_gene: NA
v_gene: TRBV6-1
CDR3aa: CASKRQAMTNTEAFF
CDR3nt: TGTGCCAGCAAACGACAGGCTATGACGAACACTGAAGCTTTCTTT

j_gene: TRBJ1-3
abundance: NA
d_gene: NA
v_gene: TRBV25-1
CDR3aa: CASSGVRLPSGNTIYF
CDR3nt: TGTGCCAGCAGTGGAGTGAGGCTCCCCTCTGGAAACACCATATATTTT

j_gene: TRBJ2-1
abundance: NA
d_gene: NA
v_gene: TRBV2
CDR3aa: CASDPEREQFF
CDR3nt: TGTGCCAGCGATCCCGAGAGGGAGCAGTTCTTC

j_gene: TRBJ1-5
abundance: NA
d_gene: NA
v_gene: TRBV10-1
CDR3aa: CHPTYRSGPQHF
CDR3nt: TGCCACCCGACTTACAGGTCCGGGCCCCAGCATTTT

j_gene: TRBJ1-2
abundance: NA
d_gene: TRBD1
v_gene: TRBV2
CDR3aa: CASRPRTGYGYTF
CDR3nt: TGTGCCAGCAGACCCAGGACAGGGTATGGCTACACCTTC

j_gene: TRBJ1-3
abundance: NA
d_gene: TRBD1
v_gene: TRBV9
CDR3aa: CASSVQGATGNTIYF
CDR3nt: TGTGCCAGCAGCGTCCAGGGGGCAACTGGAAACACCATATATTTT

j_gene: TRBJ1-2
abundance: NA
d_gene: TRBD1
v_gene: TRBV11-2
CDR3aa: CASSLDGGTGVYDYTF
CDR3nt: TGTGCCAGCAGCTTAGATGGGGGGACAGGGGTTTATGACTACACCTTC

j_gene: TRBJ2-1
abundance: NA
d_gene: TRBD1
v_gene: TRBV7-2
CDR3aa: CASSPRTGGGNEQFF
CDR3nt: TGTGCCAGCAGTCCCCGGACAGGGGGTGGCAATGAGCAGTTCTTC

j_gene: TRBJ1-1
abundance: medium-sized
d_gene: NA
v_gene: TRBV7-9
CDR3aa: CASSDGQFANTEAFF
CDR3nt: TGTGCCAGCAGCGACGGACAATTTGCAAACACTGAAGCTTTCTTT

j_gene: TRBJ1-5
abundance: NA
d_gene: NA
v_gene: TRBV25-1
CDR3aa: CASPPHPSSNQPQHF
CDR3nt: TGTGCCAGCCCCCCACACCCTTCAAGCAATCAGCCCCAGCATTTT

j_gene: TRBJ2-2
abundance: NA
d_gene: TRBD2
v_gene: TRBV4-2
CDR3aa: CASSPGTSLPGELFF
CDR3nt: TGTGCCAGCAGCCCCGGGACTAGCCTACCCGGGGAGCTGTTTTTT

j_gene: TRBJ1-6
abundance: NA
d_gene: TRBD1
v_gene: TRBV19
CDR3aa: CASSSGTGVYNSPLHF
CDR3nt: TGTGCCAGTAGTTCAGGGACAGGGGTCTATAATTCACCCCTCCACTTT

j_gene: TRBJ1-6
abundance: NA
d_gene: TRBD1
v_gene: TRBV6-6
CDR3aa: CASSWTGLPDSPLHF
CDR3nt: TGTGCCAGCAGTTGGACAGGGCTCCCCGATTCACCCCTCCACTTT

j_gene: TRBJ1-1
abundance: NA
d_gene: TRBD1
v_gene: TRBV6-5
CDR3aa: CASSPRGRGTEAFF
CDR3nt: TGTGCCAGCAGTCCCAGGGGGCGAGGTACTGAAGCTTTCTTT

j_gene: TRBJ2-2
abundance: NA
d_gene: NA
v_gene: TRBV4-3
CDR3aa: CASSPYLSGELFF
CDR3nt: TGCGCCAGCAGCCCGTACTTATCCGGGGAGCTGTTTTTT

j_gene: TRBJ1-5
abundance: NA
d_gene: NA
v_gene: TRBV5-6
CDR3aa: CASSLGDNQPQHF
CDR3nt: TGTGCCAGCAGCTTAGGGGACAATCAGCCCCAGCATTTT

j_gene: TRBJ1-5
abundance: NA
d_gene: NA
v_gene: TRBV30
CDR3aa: CAWSVPGKGDQPQHF
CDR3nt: TGTGCCTGGAGTGTACCGGGGAAGGGGGATCAGCCCCAGCATTTT

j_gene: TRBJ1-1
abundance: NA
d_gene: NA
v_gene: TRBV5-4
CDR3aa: CASSLGTELVRGTEAFF
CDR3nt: TGTGCCAGCAGCTTGGGGACTGAACTTGTCAGAGGCACTGAAGCTTTCTTT

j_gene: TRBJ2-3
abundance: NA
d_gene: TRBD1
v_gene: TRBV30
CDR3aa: CAWKRQGRGTDTQYF
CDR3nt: TGTGCCTGGAAAAGACAGGGCCGGGGCACAGATACGCAGTATTTT

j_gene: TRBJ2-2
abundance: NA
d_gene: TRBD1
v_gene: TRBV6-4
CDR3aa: CASRGQGDTGELFF
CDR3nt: TGTGCCAGCAGGGGACAGGGTGACACCGGGGAGCTGTTTTTT

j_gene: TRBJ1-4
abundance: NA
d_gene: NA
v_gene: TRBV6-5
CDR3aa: CASRALDGKLFF
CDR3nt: TGTGCCAGCAGAGCCCTAGACGGAAAACTGTTTTTT

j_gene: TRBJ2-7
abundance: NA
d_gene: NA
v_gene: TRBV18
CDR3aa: CASSPENRVAYEQYF
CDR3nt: TGTGCCAGCTCACCGGAAAACAGGGTAGCCTACGAGCAGTACTTC

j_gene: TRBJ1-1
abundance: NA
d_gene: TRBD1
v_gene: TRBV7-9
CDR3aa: CASSTRTGQEVNTEAFF
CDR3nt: TGTGCCAGCAGCACCCGGACAGGTCAAGAGGTGAACACTGAAGCTTTCTTT

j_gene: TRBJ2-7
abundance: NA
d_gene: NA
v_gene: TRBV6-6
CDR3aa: CASRKGVKQYF
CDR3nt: TGTGCCAGCAGAAAGGGGGTCAAGCAGTACTTC

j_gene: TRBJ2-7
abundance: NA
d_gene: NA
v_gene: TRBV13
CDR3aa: CASSLLSGRYEQYF
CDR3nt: TGTGCCAGCAGCTTACTTTCTGGGCGCTACGAGCAGTACTTC

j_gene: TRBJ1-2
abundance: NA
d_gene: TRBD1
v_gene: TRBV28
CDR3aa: CASSRPGQGRNGYTF
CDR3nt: TGTGCCAGCAGTCGCCCTGGACAGGGGAGAAATGGCTACACCTTC

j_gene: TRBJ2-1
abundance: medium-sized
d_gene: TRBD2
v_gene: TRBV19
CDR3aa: CASSQLAGGRNEQFF
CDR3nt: TGTGCCAGTAGTCAACTAGCGGGGGGGCGCAATGAGCAGTTCTTC

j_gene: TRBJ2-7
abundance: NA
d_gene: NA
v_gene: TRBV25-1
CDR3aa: CASDPSGQVHEQYF
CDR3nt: TGTGCCAGCGACCCAAGCGGGCAGGTCCACGAGCAGTACTTC

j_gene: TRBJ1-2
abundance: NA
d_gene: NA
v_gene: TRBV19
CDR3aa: CASSQQDSYGYTF
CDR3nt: TGTGCCAGTAGTCAACAAGACAGCTATGGCTACACCTTC

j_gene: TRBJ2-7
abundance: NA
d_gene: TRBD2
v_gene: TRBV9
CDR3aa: CASSVASGVPFEQYF
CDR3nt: TGTGCCAGCAGCGTAGCCAGCGGGGTTCCGTTCGAGCAGTACTTC

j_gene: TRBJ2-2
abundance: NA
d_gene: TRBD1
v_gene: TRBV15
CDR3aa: CATSRANRDRGRGELFF
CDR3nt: TGTGCCACCAGCAGAGCCAACCGGGACAGGGGGCGCGGGGAGCTGTTTTTT

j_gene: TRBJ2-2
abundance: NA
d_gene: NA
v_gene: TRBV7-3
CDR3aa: CASSYDFYTGELFF
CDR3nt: TGTGCCAGCAGCTATGACTTCTACACCGGGGAGCTGTTTTTT

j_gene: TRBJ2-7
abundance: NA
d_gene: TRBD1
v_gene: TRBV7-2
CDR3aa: CASSSNRQGPRSYEQYF
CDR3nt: TGTGCCAGCAGCTCGAATCGACAGGGTCCCCGATCCTACGAGCAGTACTTC

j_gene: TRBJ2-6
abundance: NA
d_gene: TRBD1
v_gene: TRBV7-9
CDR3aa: CASSSPGQEYSGANVLTF
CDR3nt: TGTGCCAGCAGCTCACCGGGACAGGAGTATTCTGGGGCCAACGTCCTGACTTTC

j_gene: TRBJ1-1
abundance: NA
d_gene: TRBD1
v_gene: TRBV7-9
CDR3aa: CASSLTIGTGDTEAFF
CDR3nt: TGTGCCAGCAGCTTAACTATTGGGACAGGGGACACTGAAGCTTTCTTT

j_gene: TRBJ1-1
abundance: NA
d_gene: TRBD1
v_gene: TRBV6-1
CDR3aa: CASRGQGGTEAFF
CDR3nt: TGTGCCAGCAGGGGACAGGGAGGGACTGAAGCTTTCTTT

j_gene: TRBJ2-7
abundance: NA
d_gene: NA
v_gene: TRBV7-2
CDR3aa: CASSADNYEQYF
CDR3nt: TGTGCCAGCAGCGCAGACAACTACGAGCAGTACTTC